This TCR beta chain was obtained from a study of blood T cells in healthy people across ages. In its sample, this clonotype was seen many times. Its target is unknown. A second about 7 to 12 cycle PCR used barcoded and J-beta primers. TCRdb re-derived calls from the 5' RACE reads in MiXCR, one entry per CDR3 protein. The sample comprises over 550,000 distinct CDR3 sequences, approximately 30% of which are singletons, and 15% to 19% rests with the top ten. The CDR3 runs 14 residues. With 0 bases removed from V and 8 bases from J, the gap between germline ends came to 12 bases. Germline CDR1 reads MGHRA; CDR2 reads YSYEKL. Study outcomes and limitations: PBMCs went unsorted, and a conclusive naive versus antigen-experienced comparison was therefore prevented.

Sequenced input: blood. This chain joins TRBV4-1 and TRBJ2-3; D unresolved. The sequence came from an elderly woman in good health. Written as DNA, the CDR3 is TGCGCCAGCAGCCAAGATCCCCAGGTGATTACGCAGTATTTT. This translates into CASSQDPQVITQYF.